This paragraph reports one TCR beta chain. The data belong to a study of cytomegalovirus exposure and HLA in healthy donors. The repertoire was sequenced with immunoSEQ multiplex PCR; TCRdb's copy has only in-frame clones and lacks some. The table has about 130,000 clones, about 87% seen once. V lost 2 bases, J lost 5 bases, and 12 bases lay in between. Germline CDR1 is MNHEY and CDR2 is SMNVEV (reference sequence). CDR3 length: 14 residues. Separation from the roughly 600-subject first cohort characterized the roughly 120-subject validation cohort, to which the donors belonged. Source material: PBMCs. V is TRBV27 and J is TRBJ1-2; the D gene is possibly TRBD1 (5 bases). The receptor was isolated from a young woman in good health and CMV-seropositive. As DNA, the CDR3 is TGTGCCAGCAGTTTAGGGGGGGTGGAGTATGGCTACACCTTC. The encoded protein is CASSLGGVEYGYTF.